The sequence of this TCR beta chain was determined in a study of blood T cell repertoires in COVID-19. About the research overall: Samples of COVID-19 (acute and convalescent) were obtained from the United States, Italy and Spain.

Generated by immunoSEQ multiplex PCR, the TCRdb table keeps only in-frame clones and is missing some. The sample contains 63,000 or so clones, around 84% of which appear only once. CDR1 is SGHRS, CDR2 YFSETQ, per germline. Trimming at V came to 0 bases and at J to 6 bases, leaving 6 bases not matched to a gene. CDR3 length equals 16 residues. The sequence was obtained from a human donor in a cohort sampled during active COVID-19. The chain couples TRBV5-1 to TRBJ1-4; 9 positions match TRBD1. The sample was peripheral blood. CDR3 nucleotides: TGCGCCAGCAGCTTGGAACGAAGGACAGGGGATGAAAAACTGTTTTTT. This encodes CASSLERRTGDEKLFF.